This record concerns one T cell receptor (beta chain) sequence. The data originate from a study of blood T cell repertoires in COVID-19. Study summary: Sites across the United States, Italy and Spain contributed samples from acute and convalescent COVID-19. Sources were T cells, B-cell-depleted T cells, or PBMCs; the material itself was cDNA or gDNA.

As processed by the authors: Amplification of reference gene primers provided the estimated nucleated cell counts. Sequencing was performed with immunoSEQ multiplex PCR; in TCRdb, only in-frame clones are kept and a portion is missing. V, J and clone size reflect that table, while D and trimming were determined from the DNA. The table includes approximately 260,000 clones, 65% to 90% detected once. Germline V gene sequence: CDR1 MNHEY, CDR2 SMNVEV (reference sequence). The V gene lost 3 bases and the J gene lost 2 bases, with 8 bases spanning the gap. The CDR3 extends over 15 amino acids. This chain connects TRBV27 to TRBJ1-6; D gene uncertain. The sample comprised peripheral blood. This clonotype was sampled from a woman aged 80 or older with active or convalescent COVID-19. CDR3 bases: TGTGCCAGCAGTTTGATACAGACCTATAATTCACCCCTCCACTTT. It encodes CASSLIQTYNSPLHF.